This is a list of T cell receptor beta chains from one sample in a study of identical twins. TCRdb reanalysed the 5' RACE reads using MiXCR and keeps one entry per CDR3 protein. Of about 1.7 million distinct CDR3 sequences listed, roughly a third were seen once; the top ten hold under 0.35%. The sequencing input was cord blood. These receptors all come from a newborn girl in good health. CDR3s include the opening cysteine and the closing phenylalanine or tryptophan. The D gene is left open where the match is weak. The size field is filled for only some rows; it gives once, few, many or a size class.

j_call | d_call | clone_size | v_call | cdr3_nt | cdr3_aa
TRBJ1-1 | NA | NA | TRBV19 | TGTGCCAGTACCCTGGGGCAGGGCTCCCTTGAAGCTTTCTTT | CASTLGQGSLEAFF
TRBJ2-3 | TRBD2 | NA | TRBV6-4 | TGTGCCAGCAGAGCTAGCGGTAGCACATATACGCAGTATTTT | CASRASGSTYTQYF
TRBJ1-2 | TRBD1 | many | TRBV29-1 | TGCAGCGTTGAAGGGGGACAGTCCCACTATGGCTACACCTTC | CSVEGGQSHYGYTF
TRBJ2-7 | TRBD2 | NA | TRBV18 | TGTGCCAGCTCACCTTCTCCGGGGACTAGTCGAAACGAGCAGTACTTC | CASSPSPGTSRNEQYF
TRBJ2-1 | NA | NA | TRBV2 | TGTGCCAGCAGTGATCGGCGGTCGCTAAATGAGCAGTCCTTC | CASSDRRSLNEQSF
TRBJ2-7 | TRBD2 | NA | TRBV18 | TGTGCCAGCTCATCCCGGACTAGCGGGAGCAGGTACGAGCAGTACTTC | CASSSRTSGSRYEQYF
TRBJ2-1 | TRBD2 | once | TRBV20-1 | TGCAGTGCTAGGAATCTAGCGGGAGCCTACAATGAGCAGTTCTTC | CSARNLAGAYNEQFF
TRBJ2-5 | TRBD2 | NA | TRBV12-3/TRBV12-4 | TGTGCCAGCAGTTTCAGGACTAGCGGGGAGACCCAGTACTTC | CASSFRTSGETQYF
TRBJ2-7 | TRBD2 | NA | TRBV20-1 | TGCAGTGCTAGTCGAACAGCGGGGGGGGAAAGCTCCTACGAGCAGTACTTC | CSASRTAGGESSYEQYF
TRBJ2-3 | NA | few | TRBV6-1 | TGTGCCAGCCCGGACGCTAGCTTCGCGCAGTATTTT | CASPDASFAQYF
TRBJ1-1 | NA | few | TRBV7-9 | TGTGCCAGCTGGTATGTGACTGAAGCTTTCTTT | CASWYVTEAFF
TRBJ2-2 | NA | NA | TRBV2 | TGTGCCAGCAAGGGTACGGGGCCCGGGGAGCTGTTTTTT | CASKGTGPGELFF
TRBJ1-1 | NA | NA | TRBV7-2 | TGTGCCAGCAGCTTAGAGATGGGAGGGGACACTGGAGCTTTCTTT | CASSLEMGGDTGAFF
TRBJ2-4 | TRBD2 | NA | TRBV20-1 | TGCAGTGCTAGTCAGGCGGGACTAGCGGGGGTCCGGAACATTCAGTACTTC | CSASQAGLAGVRNIQYF
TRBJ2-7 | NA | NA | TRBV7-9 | TGTGCCAGCAGCTTGGCATACAGGGCATCCTACGAGCAGTACTTC | CASSLAYRASYEQYF
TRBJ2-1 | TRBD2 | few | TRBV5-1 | TGCGCCAGCAGCTCCATGACTAGCGGGAGGGCGGGGTACAATGAGCAGTTCTTC | CASSSMTSGRAGYNEQFF
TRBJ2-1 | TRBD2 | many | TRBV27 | TGCGCCAGCAGCTTATTACTAGCGGACAATGAGCAGTTCTTC | CASSLLLADNEQFF